This TCR beta chain was recorded in a study of control samples from healthy donors and cancer patients. This CDR3 region has 16 residues. The V gene's germline CDR1 is MNHNS and CDR2 SASEGT. The junction had 8 bases not matched to a gene; V was cut back by 2 bases and J by 4 bases. TCRdb's table, derived via immunoSEQ multiplex PCR, lists solely in-frame clones and lacks some. Altogether some 120,000 clones are present, under 95% being singletons, with the ten largest covering about 1.7%. The gene calls are TRBV6-1 and TRBJ1-2, with TRBD1 identical over 9 bases. The source is a man over 45 with head and neck cancer. Sequencing used PBMCs. CDR3 sequence reads: CASSELGTGSLYGYTF. CDR3 nucleotides: TGTGCCAGCAGTGAACTGGGGACAGGGTCCCTCTATGGCTACACCTTC.